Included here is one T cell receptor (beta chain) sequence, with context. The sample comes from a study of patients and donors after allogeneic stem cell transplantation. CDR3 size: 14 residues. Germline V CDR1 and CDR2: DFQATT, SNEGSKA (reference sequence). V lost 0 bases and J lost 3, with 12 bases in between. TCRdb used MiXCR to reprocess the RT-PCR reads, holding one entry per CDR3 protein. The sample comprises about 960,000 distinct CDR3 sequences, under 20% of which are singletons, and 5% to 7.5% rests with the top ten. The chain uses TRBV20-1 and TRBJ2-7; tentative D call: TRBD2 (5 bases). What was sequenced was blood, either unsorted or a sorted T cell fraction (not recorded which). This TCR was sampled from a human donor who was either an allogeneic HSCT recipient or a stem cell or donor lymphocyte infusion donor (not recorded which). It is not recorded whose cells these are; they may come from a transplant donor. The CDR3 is CSARDAGLFYEQYF. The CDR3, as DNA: TGCAGTGCTAGAGACGCCGGACTGTTCTACGAGCAGTACTTC.